This passage covers 2 T cell receptor beta chains from one sample sequenced in a study of Ad26.COV2.S vaccination and SARS-CoV-2 variants. The treatment denotes: around 19 received Ad26.COV2.S at low or high dose, single or two shots; about five received placebo; per-sample allocation not given. Collection of samples fell on day 63 after the first vaccine or placebo injection. TCRdb's table, derived via immunoSEQ multiplex PCR, lists solely in-frame clones and lacks some. The sample yields some 290,000 clones, about 85% seen once. The sequenced sample was peripheral blood, obtained in a trial of Ad26.COV2.S vaccine versus placebo. The receptors were gathered from a person aged 18-65 years who received the Ad26.COV2.S COVID-19 vaccine or a placebo.

V gene TRBV6-6 combines with J gene TRBJ2-3; 13 nucleotides line up with TRBD2. Germline values: CDR1 MNHNY, CDR2 SVGAGI (reference sequence). J lost 4 bases, V lost 5 bases, and 6 bases had no gene match. CDR3 length: 16 amino acids. The CDR3 region is CASSRLAGGVADTQYF. For the CDR3, the DNA is TGTGCCAGCAGTCGACTAGCGGGGGGCGTGGCAGATACGCAGTATTTT.

This clone was picked up a small number of times. V gene TRBV2 combines with J gene TRBJ1-1, with D unclear. CDR1 is SNHLY and CDR2 is FYNNEI in the germline V gene. The germline V and J ends were trimmed by 8 bases and 5 bases, with 15 bases remaining between them. This CDR3 spans 13 amino acids. CDR3: CASASAVKTEAFF. The CDR3 DNA is TGTGCCAGCGCCTCGGCGGTAAAGACTGAAGCTTTCTTT.